This T cell receptor beta chain was retrieved from a study of beta chain features in type 1 diabetes. Study context: Taken together, all samples contributed fewer than 110 million examined sorted cells. General observations from the study: Cells with high TCR expression could be over-represented when cDNA is sequenced. All four CD4+ subsets from Type 1 diabetes patients carried moderately but significantly shorter TCRB CDR3s. The naive, central memory and Treg TCRB repertoires showed an apparent similarity that was greater among patients than among healthy donors.

Of note for this clone: Its target is not known. Its ends do not fully match the called genes, so a read error is possible.

All sorted populations exceeded 95% purity. The CDR3 has 12 residues. Germline CDR1 reads SNHLY; CDR2 reads FYNNEI. The study reverse transcribed the entire isolated RNA, so it sequenced expressed TCRB transcripts. Sequencing was performed with immunoSEQ multiplex PCR; in TCRdb, only in-frame clones are kept and a portion is missing. This sample has approximately 600,000 clones, with 9.5% to 15% found just once. This sequence joins TRBV2 and TRBJ1-6; D gene unclear. Sequenced sample: naive CD4+ T cells from blood. The TCR originated in a man aged 25-45 years with type 1 diabetes. The CDR3 region is CASNVYKSPLHF. CDR3 DNA: TGTGCCAGCAACGTCTATAAGTCACCCCTCCACTTT.